A single sample gave rise to the 2 T cell receptor beta chains below, sequenced in a study of cytomegalovirus exposure and HLA in healthy donors. Use of 60 Vbeta and 13 Jbeta primers characterized the PCR. Sequencing was performed with immunoSEQ multiplex PCR; in TCRdb, only in-frame clones are kept and a portion is missing. The sample lists fewer than 150,000 clones; approximately 70% were seen once. The specimen was PBMCs. Receptors originate from a woman aged 25-40 years in good health and CMV-seronegative.

The chain employs TRBV5-6 and TRBJ1-3, with D uncertain. From germline, CDR1 is SGHDT and CDR2 YYEEEE. The CDR3 contains 12 residues. V was shortened by 5 bases and J by 0 bases, with 3 bases between the two germline ends. The CDR3: CASRASGNTIYF. The CDR3 nucleotides read TGTGCCAGCAGGGCCTCTGGAAACACCATATATTTT.

V and J are TRBV18 and TRBJ2-3; 8 nucleotides align to TRBD1. The junction had 6 bases not matched to a gene; V was cut back by 5 bases and J by 2 bases. CDR3 size: 15 residues. CDR1 is KGHSH and CDR2 is LQKENI in the germline V gene. CDR3 coding DNA: TGTGCCAGCTCATCACAGGGGGTGTCCACAGATACGCAGTATTTT. Its protein product is CASSSQGVSTDTQYF.